This record covers a single T cell receptor (beta chain). Its antigen is unknown. CDR1 MDHEN and CDR2 SYDVKM come from the germline V gene. Trimming stripped 3 bases from V and 8 bases from J, with 16 bases between. There are 14 residues in the CDR3. Excluded were patients having autoimmune disease history or systemic immunosuppression. Measured with immunoSEQ multiplex PCR; TCRdb has only the in-frame clones, and not every one. The top ten clones hold around a quarter of a sample with just under 80,000 clones, around four fifths of them seen once. These data belong to a study of OX40 agonist ivuxolimab in advanced cancers. Study-level information: Ivuxolimab is a fully human IgG2 antibody that activates OX40 (CD134). A mean age of around 66 years, range roughly 20 to 90, was recorded, and approximately 79% were male. Findings of the study overall: The CD4+ and CD8+ T cells in the blood had expanded clonally by week 6 at 0.1 to 3.0 mg/kg.

The clonotype originates from an adult with an advanced solid tumor such as melanoma, head and neck, liver or kidney cancer. The rearrangement links TRBV28 to TRBJ1-2, with D possibly matching TRBD1 (5 bases). This material consisted of CD4+ or CD8+ T cells sorted from blood, taken in a trial of the OX40 agonist ivuxolimab. CDR3 DNA: TGTGCCAGCAGTTTGCAGGGTCCCTCTGAGGGCTACACCTTC. Translating gives CASSLQGPSEGYTF.